One and the same sample provided the 11 T cell receptor beta chains below, sequenced in a study of T cell changes during pregnancy in multiple sclerosis. The repertoire was sequenced with immunoSEQ multiplex PCR; TCRdb's copy has only in-frame clones and lacks some. Among under 70,000 clones listed, around 93% were seen once. The material was CD4+ T cells from peripheral blood mononuclear cells, obtained after pregnancy. These receptors were obtained from a female donor with multiple sclerosis, enrolled in a pregnancy study.

As for this clone: The germline gene is not matched at one end of the junction; a read error may be the cause. This chain joins TRBV7-3 and TRBJ2-5; a weak D match, TRBD2 (6 bases). The CDR3 is 15 amino acids. Looked up from germline, CDR1 is SGHTA and CDR2 is FQGTGA. CDR3 sequence: CASSVTWGVGETQYF. DNA for the CDR3: TGTGCCAGCAGCGTAACCTGGGGGGTCGGGGAGACCCAGTACTTC.

The V call is TRBV5-6, the J call TRBJ2-3, with 12 bases identical to TRBD2. V shed 0 bases and J 5 bases; nucleotides not matched to a gene: 4. This CDR3 is 16 amino acids long. Germline loops: CDR1 SGHDT, CDR2 YYEEEE. The CDR3 region has the DNA TGTGCCAGCAGCTTGGCTAGCGGGGGGGCGATAGATACGCAGTATTTT. Residues: CASSLASGGAIDTQYF.

The chain joins TRBV6-5 to TRBJ1-5, with 7 bases lining up with TRBD1. The CDR3 consists of 15 residues. Per germline, CDR1 MNHEY and CDR2 SVGAGI. J lost 5 bases, V lost 6 bases, and 10 bases had no gene match. The DNA for the CDR3 is TGTGCCAGCAGCCTCAATCGACAGGGTGATCAGCCCCAGCATTTT. This gives the protein CASSLNRQGDQPQHF.

The rearrangement links TRBV6-6 to TRBJ2-7; D is undetermined. Trimming stripped 0 bases from V and 5 bases from J, with 17 bases between. Germline CDR1 reads MNHNY; CDR2 reads SVGAGI (reference sequence). This CDR3 spans 16 amino acids. The CDR3 DNA is TGTGCCAGCAGTTACTCCCATCCCGAATTGGGCCACGAGCAGTACTTC. Translating gives CASSYSHPELGHEQYF.

The chain joins TRBV11-2 to TRBJ1-5, with D tentatively TRBD1 (5 bases). Germline CDR1 SGHAT, CDR2 FQNNGV. With 0 bases removed from V and 4 bases from J, the gap between germline ends came to 16 bases. The CDR3 runs 17 residues. Here the CDR3 reads CASSLDRVVGGNQPQHF. The CDR3 coding sequence is TGTGCCAGCAGCTTAGATCGAGTTGTCGGGGGGAATCAGCCCCAGCATTTT.

The gene calls are TRBV6-4 and TRBJ2-1, with a possible D match to TRBD2 (6 bases). The V gene's germline CDR1 is MRHNA and CDR2 SNTAGT. The CDR3 is made up of 13 amino acids. Trimming shortened V by 5 bases and J by 4 bases, and 9 bases separated the two germline ends. DNA of the CDR3: TGTGCCAGCAGTTCGGGACTGTACAATGAGCAGTTCTTC. It translates to CASSSGLYNEQFF.

The chain combines TRBV6-6 with TRBJ2-5; a possible D gene is TRBD2 (5 bases). Trimming took off 3 bases at V and 5 bases at J, with 13 bases between the two ends. Germline lookup yields CDR1 MNHNY and CDR2 SVGAGI (reference sequence). CDR3 size: 14 residues. In DNA form, the CDR3 reads TGTGCCAGCAGTTATCCCGGGGTCGGGGAGACCCAGTACTTC. Protein product: CASSYPGVGETQYF.

This chain links TRBV4-3 with TRBJ2-3; 9 nucleotides align to TRBD1. The CDR3 contains 16 residues. CDR1 is LGHNA, CDR2 YSLEER, per germline. V trimming: 0 bases; J trimming: 3 bases; junction bases outside the gene matches: 4. CDR3 sequence (DNA): TGCGCCAGCAGCCAAGATCGACAGGGGGGAACAGATACGCAGTATTTT. Amino acids: CASSQDRQGGTDTQYF.

The chain has TRBV15 and TRBJ2-2, with D unresolved. V was pared by 3 bases and J by 4 bases, with 3 bases between. The CDR3 has 12 amino acids. In germline, CDR1 is LNHNV, CDR2 YYDKDF (reference sequence). In DNA form, the CDR3 reads TGTGCCACCAGCAGGGCCACCGGGGAGCTGTTTTTT. Its protein product is CATSRATGELFF.

This chain links TRBV6-6 with TRBJ2-7, with 8 bases lining up with TRBD1. Germline assignment: CDR1 MNHNY and CDR2 SVGAGI (reference sequence). V dropped 7 bases and J dropped 7; count of bases not matched to a gene: 12. This CDR3 is built from 14 residues. CDR3 coding DNA: TGTGCCAGCATGGCCGGGACAGGCCCCAGGGAGCAGTACTTC. Amino acid sequence: CASMAGTGPREQYF.

The chain has TRBV6-1 and TRBJ1-2; a weak D match, TRBD1 (5 bases). CDR3 length equals 14 residues. The V end was cut by 7 bases, the J end by 8 bases, with 20 bases between. Germline lookup yields CDR1 MNHNS and CDR2 SASEGT. The CDR3 coding sequence is TGTGCCAGCATTGGGAAAGTGGGGACTCCAGGCTACACCTTC. Translated, it gives CASIGKVGTPGYTF.